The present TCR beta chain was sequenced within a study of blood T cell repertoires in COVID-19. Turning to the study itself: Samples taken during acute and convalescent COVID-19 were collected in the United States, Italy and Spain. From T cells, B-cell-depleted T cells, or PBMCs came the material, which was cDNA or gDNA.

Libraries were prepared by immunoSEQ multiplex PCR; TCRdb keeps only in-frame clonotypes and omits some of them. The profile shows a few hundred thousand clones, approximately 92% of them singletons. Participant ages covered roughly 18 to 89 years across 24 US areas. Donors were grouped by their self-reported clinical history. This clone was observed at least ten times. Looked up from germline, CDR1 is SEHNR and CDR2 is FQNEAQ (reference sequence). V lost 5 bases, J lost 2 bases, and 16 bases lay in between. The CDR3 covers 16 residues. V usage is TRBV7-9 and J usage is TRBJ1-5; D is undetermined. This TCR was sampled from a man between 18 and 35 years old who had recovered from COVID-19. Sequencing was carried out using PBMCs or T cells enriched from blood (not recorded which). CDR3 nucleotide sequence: TGTGCCAGCAGCCGAGTCGGGAGTCAGGGCAATCAGCCCCAGCATTTT. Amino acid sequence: CASSRVGSQGNQPQHF.